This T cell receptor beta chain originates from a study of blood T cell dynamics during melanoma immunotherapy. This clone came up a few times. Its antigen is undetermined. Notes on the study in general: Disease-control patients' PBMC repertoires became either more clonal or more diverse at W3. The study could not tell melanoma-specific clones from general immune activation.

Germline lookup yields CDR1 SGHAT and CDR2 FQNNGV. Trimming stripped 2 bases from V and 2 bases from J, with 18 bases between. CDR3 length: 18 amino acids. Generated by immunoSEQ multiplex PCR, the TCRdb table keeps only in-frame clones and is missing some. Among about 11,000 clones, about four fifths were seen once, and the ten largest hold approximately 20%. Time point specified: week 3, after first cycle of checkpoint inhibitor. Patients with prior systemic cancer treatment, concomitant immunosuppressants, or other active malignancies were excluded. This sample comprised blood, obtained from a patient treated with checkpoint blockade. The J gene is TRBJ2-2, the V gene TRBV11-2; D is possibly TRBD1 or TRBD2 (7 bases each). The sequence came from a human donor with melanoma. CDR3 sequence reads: CASSLTPTGRVNTGELFF. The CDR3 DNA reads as TGTGCCAGCAGCTTAACCCCGACAGGGAGGGTAAACACCGGGGAGCTGTTTTTT.